Each of the 15 T cell receptor beta chains below was sequenced from the same sample in a study of blood T cell repertoires in COVID-19. Clones were sequenced by immunoSEQ multiplex PCR, and TCRdb holds only the in-frame ones, with some missing. Of about 120,000 clones in the sample, 82% were seen once. Sequenced material: peripheral blood. The receptors come from a woman in her fifties or sixties with acute or convalescent COVID-19.

The genes are TRBV5-4 and TRBJ1-1; no firm D call. CDR1 is SGHNT, CDR2 YYREEE, per germline (reference sequence). This CDR3 spans 13 amino acids. V dropped 1 base and J dropped 1 base, with 5 bases sitting between them. The CDR3 bases are TGTGCCAGCAGCTTGTACAAGAACACTGAAGCTTTCTTT. Translated, it gives CASSLYKNTEAFF.

The chain couples TRBV28 to TRBJ1-5, with D unclear. Per germline, CDR1 MDHEN and CDR2 SYDVKM. This CDR3 region has 16 residues. V lost 4 bases and J 0 bases, leaving 13 bases between the germline ends. The CDR3 here is CASSSPYTDSNQPQHF. CDR3 DNA: TGTGCCAGCAGTTCCCCCTATACAGATAGCAATCAGCCCCAGCATTTT.

This sequence joins TRBV30 and TRBJ1-6, with D perhaps matching TRBD1 (6 bases). The germline V gene has CDR1 GTSNPN and CDR2 SVGIG (reference sequence). The V end lost 3 bases, the J end lost 7 bases, and 10 bases lay between the germline ends. This CDR3 has 13 residues. CDR3 DNA: TGTGCCTGGAGATGGACAGAAAATTCACCCCTCCACTTT. Translation gives CAWRWTENSPLHF.

The chain employs TRBV7-2 and TRBJ1-5, with a weak D call TRBD1 (6 bases). CDR1 SGHTA and CDR2 FQGNSA come from the germline V gene. This CDR3 spans 14 amino acids. The V and J ends lost 6 bases and 3 bases respectively, with 12 bases between them. The CDR3 nucleotides are TGTGCCAGCAGTCCGGGACATTTCAATCAGCCCCAGCATTTT. Translating it yields CASSPGHFNQPQHF.

This clone was found a few times. The chain uses TRBV24-1 and TRBJ1-5; D is undetermined. With 4 bases removed from V and 5 bases from J, the gap between germline ends came to 11 bases. There are 14 residues in the CDR3. The germline gives CDR1 KGHDR, CDR2 SFDVKD. CDR3 nucleotide sequence: TGTGCCACCAGTGACTCCGCCGGGGATCAGCCCCAGCATTTT. This encodes CATSDSAGDQPQHF.

V usage is TRBV18 and J usage is TRBJ1-1; D unresolved. V was clipped by 3 bases and J by 3 bases, with 8 bases between them. CDR1 and CDR2 (germline): KGHSH, LQKENI. This CDR3 has 13 amino acids. The DNA for the CDR3 is TGTGCCAGCTCACCCGCCCAGGACACTGAAGCTTTCTTT. The encoded protein is CASSPAQDTEAFF. Complete variable domain (other parts from reference TRBV18 and TRBJ1-1): NAGVMQNPRHLVRRRGQEARLRCSPMKGHSHVYWYRQLPEEGLKFMVYLQKENIIDESGMPKERFSAEFPKEGPSILRIQQVVRGDSAAYFCASSPAQDTEAFFGQGTRLTVV.

This sequence joins TRBV7-2 and TRBJ1-2; unclear D gene. There are 12 residues in the CDR3. CDR1 is SGHTA and CDR2 is FQGNSA in the germline V gene. V lost 9 bases, J lost 8 bases, and 16 bases lay in between. CDR3 in amino acids: CASGIGGGGYTF. The CDR3 region has the DNA TGTGCCAGTGGGATAGGAGGCGGGGGCTACACCTTC.

V usage is TRBV5-6 and J usage is TRBJ1-1; D gene uncertain. V lost 6 bases, J lost 6 bases, and 18 bases lay in between. Germline V lookup: CDR1 SGHDT, CDR2 YYEEEE. CDR3 size: 14 residues. CDR3: CASTGYNRGSEAFF. The CDR3 DNA reads as TGTGCCAGCACCGGTTATAACCGCGGGTCTGAAGCTTTCTTT.

The CDR3, as DNA: TGTGCCTGGAGTGTGGGGCGGGGGTATGGGGAGACCCAGTACTTC. Residues: CAWSVGRGYGETQYF. The chain links TRBV30 to TRBJ2-5; 7 nucleotides match TRBD2. This CDR3 comprises 15 residues. Per the germline V gene, CDR1 is GTSNPN and CDR2 is SVGIG (reference sequence). V gave up 0 bases and J gave up 5 bases; unmatched junction bases: 9. Full variable domain (remainder filled in from reference TRBV30 and TRBJ2-5): SQTIHQWPATLVQPVGSPLSLECTVEGTSNPNLYWYRQAAGRGLQLLFYSVGIGQISSEVPQNLSASRPQDRQFILSSKKLLLSDSGFYLCAWSVGRGYGETQYFGPGTRLLVL.

The chain joins TRBV7-9 to TRBJ2-7, with TRBD2 as a possible D gene (5 bases). Germline CDR1 SEHNR, CDR2 FQNEAQ (reference sequence). V lost 4 bases to trimming and J lost 4 bases, with 11 bases between them. The CDR3 length is 13 residues. Written as DNA, the CDR3 is TGTGCCAGCAGCTCGTTTCGGGGATACGAGCAGTACTTC. Translating it yields CASSSFRGYEQYF. Full variable domain (rest looked up from reference TRBV7-9 and TRBJ2-7): DTGVSQNPRHKITKRGQNVTFRCDPISEHNRLYWYRQTLGQGPEFLTYFQNEAQLEKSRLLSDRFSAERPKGSFSTLEIQRTEQGDSAMYLCASSSFRGYEQYFGPGTRLTVT.

This clone has more than one count but fewer than ten. The V and J genes are TRBV6-2 or TRBV6-3 and TRBJ1-1, with 9 positions matching TRBD1. Germline values: CDR1 MNHEY, CDR2 SVGEGT. This CDR3 is 20 amino acids long. Trimming cost V 0 bases and J 0 bases; bases outside gene matches: 14. CDR3 amino acids: CASSYSRVVRDRGMNTEAFF. In nucleotides, the CDR3 is TGTGCCAGCAGTTACTCGCGGGTTGTACGTGACAGGGGGATGAACACTGAAGCTTTCTTT.

This clone was detected a few times. The rearrangement links TRBV11-2 to TRBJ2-3; 9 positions match TRBD2. The CDR3 covers 15 residues. J lost 1 base, V lost 3 bases, and 2 bases had no gene match. From germline, CDR1 is SGHAT and CDR2 FQNNGV. This CDR3 reads CASSLVAGGTDTQYF. CDR3 bases: TGTGCCAGCAGCTTGGTAGCGGGGGGCACAGATACGCAGTATTTT.

This chain connects TRBV4-3 to TRBJ1-1; possible D gene TRBD1, 6 bases. The CDR3 is 12 residues long. Germline V lookup: CDR1 LGHNA, CDR2 YSLEER. The V and J ends lost 4 bases and 6 bases respectively, with 9 bases between them. CDR3 protein: CASSPTGSEAFF. Written as DNA, the CDR3 is TGCGCCAGCAGCCCTACAGGGTCTGAAGCTTTCTTT.

The rearrangement links TRBV29-1 to TRBJ2-7; 9 nucleotides line up with TRBD2. CDR1 SQVTM and CDR2 ANQGSEA come from the germline V gene. The ends lost 5 bases at V and 3 bases at J; junction bases unmatched: 5. This CDR3 region has 13 residues. In DNA form, the CDR3 reads TGCAGCGTTAAACCGACTAGCGGCTACGAGCAGTACTTC. This sequence encodes CSVKPTSGYEQYF.

The V call is TRBV5-6, the J call TRBJ2-2; D gene unclear. V shed 4 bases and J shed 0 bases, with 13 bases lying between them. The V gene's germline CDR1 is SGHDT and CDR2 YYEEEE. The CDR3 has 16 amino acids. The CDR3: CASSPGFSANTGELFF. The DNA for the CDR3 is TGTGCCAGCAGCCCCGGGTTTTCGGCGAACACCGGGGAGCTGTTTTTT.